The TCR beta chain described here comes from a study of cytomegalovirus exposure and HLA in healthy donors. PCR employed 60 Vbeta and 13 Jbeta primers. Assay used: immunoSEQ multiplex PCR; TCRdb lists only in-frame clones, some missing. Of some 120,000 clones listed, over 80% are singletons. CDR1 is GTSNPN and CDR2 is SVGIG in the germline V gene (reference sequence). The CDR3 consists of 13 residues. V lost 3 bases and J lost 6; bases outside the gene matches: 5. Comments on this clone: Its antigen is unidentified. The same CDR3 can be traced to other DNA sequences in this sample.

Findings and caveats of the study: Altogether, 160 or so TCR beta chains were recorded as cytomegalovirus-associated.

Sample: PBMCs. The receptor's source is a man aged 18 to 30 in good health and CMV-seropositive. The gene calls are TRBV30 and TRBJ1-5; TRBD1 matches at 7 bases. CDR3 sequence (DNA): TGTGCCTGGAGCGCAGGGGGTAGTCAGCCCCAGCATTTT. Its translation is CAWSAGGSQPQHF.